Listed below are T cell receptor beta chains from one sample, sequenced in a study of blood T cells in healthy people across ages. TCRdb reprocessed the 5' RACE reads with MiXCR, giving one entry per CDR3 protein. Among 850,000 to 1,300,000 distinct CDR3 sequences listed, 45% were seen once. The material sequenced was blood. The origin of the receptors is a woman aged 55-70 years in good health. CDR3s include the opening cysteine and the closing phenylalanine or tryptophan. A D gene is named only where the DNA matches it firmly. Rows may omit the clone size; those that give it use once, few, many or a size class.

abundance,v_gene,j_gene,d_gene,CDR3nt,CDR3aa
-,TRBV2,TRBJ2-7,-,TGTGCCAGCAGTGTTGGAGTGGGAGTATCTTACGAGCAGTACTTC,CASSVGVGVSYEQYF
-,TRBV29-1,TRBJ2-5,-,TGCAGCGCACACCGGGGGGACAAGCAGTACTTC,CSAHRGDKQYF
-,TRBV20-1,TRBJ1-5,TRBD1,TGCAGTGCTAAAGGACAGGGGGTCCAGCCCCAGCATTTT,CSAKGQGVQPQHF
-,TRBV20-1,TRBJ2-5,-,TGCAGTGCTAGAGATGCCGAGGGAGGACGAGAGACCCAGTACTTC,CSARDAEGGRETQYF
-,TRBV4-1,TRBJ2-1,TRBD2,TGCGCCAGCAGCCAAGTAGGTAGCGGGAGCTATGAGCAGTTCTTC,CASSQVGSGSYEQFF
-,TRBV9,TRBJ2-7,-,TGTGCCAGCAGCCCTTCCCGACAGGTCCACACCTACGAGCAGTACTTC,CASSPSRQVHTYEQYF
few,TRBV6-5,TRBJ2-1,-,TGTGCCAGCAGTACGACCGGTGAGCAGTTCTTC,CASSTTGEQFF
few,TRBV20-1,TRBJ2-1,TRBD2,TGCAGTGCTAATAGCGGGAGGGCCCTTGGCGAGCAGTTCTTC,CSANSGRALGEQFF
-,TRBV29-1,TRBJ1-1,-,TGCAGCGTTGAGTCCCGGGTTCTAATGAACACTGAAGCTTTCTTT,CSVESRVLMNTEAFF
few,TRBV28,TRBJ2-7,-,TGTGCCAGCAGTTTGGCCCCGACGAACGAGCAGTACTTC,CASSLAPTNEQYF
few,TRBV4-1,TRBJ2-1,-,TGCGCCAGCAGCCAAGATTTCGCGGAAAGCTCCTACAATGAGCAGTTCTTC,CASSQDFAESSYNEQFF
few,TRBV7-6,TRBJ2-3,TRBD2,TGTGCCAGCAGCTTACGCGCGGGAGCAGATACGCAGTATTTT,CASSLRAGADTQYF
-,TRBV27,TRBJ2-1,TRBD2,TGTGCCAGCAGTTCCCGGGGGGTCGGGAAACACAATGAGCAGTTCTTC,CASSSRGVGKHNEQFF
few,TRBV20-1,TRBJ1-1,TRBD1,TGCAGTGCTCTTACCGGGACAGGCACTGAAGCTTTCTTT,CSALTGTGTEAFF
once,TRBV5-6,TRBJ2-1,-,TGTGCCAGCAGCTTGGGACCGAATTACAATGAGCAGTTCTTC,CASSLGPNYNEQFF
-,TRBV7-9,TRBJ2-7,-,TGTGCCAGCAGCGCCGAGCGGGCAGCCTACGAGCAGTACTTC,CASSAERAAYEQYF
-,TRBV13,TRBJ2-7,-,TGTGCCAGCAGCTTATCTTCCCCCGGCTACGAGCAGTACTTC,CASSLSSPGYEQYF
many,TRBV27,TRBJ2-7,TRBD1,TGTGCCAGCAGTTTTGGGACAGGGGCCTACGAGCAGTACTTC,CASSFGTGAYEQYF
-,TRBV7-8,TRBJ1-5,TRBD1,TGTGCCAGCAGCTTTAGGCCCGGGACAGCTTATAGCAATCAGCCCCAGCATTTT,CASSFRPGTAYSNQPQHF
-,TRBV4-1,TRBJ2-5,-,TGCGCCAGCAGCCTTTCACCCCAGGGTTTTACGGAGACCCAGTACTTC,CASSLSPQGFTETQYF
-,TRBV2,TRBJ2-7,TRBD1,TGTGCCAGCAGTGACAGGACAGGGCTCTCCTACGAGCAGTACTTC,CASSDRTGLSYEQYF
few,TRBV5-6,TRBJ2-3,TRBD1,TGTGCCAGCACACAGGGGGCAGATACGCAGTATTTT,CASTQGADTQYF
-,TRBV20-1,TRBJ1-4,TRBD1,TGCAGTGTCCAAGGACAGGGGGATGAAAAACTGTTTTTT,CSVQGQGDEKLFF
-,TRBV14,TRBJ2-7,TRBD2,TGTGCCAGCAGTGCGAGCGGGAGGGCCCCCTACGAGCAGTACTTC,CASSASGRAPYEQYF
-,TRBV27,TRBJ1-5,-,TGTGCCAGCAGTCCGGGACCCAGGGAGAATCAGCCCCAGCATTTT,CASSPGPRENQPQHF
-,TRBV2,TRBJ2-7,-,TGTGCCAGCAGTGAGGCGGCCACCTACGAGCAGTACTTC,CASSEAATYEQYF
-,TRBV7-9,TRBJ2-7,TRBD1,TGTGCCAGCAGCCCTACGGGCGGGACAGGGGGTAACGAGCAGTACTTC,CASSPTGGTGGNEQYF
-,TRBV4-1,TRBJ1-1,-,TGCGCCAGCAGCCCCAATTCAGGCGGGAGCATGAACACTGAAGCTTTCTTT,CASSPNSGGSMNTEAFF
-,TRBV12-3/TRBV12-4,TRBJ2-3,-,TGTGCCAGCAGTCAGGGAAATCGGGACACACCAGATACGCAGTATTTT,CASSQGNRDTPDTQYF
-,TRBV6-6,TRBJ2-1,-,TGTGCCAGCAGTTATGGGGGGTTCGACAATGAGCAGTTCTTC,CASSYGGFDNEQFF
-,TRBV4-2,TRBJ2-3,TRBD2,TGTGCCAGCAGCCAAGTATCGACTAGCGAGGCAGATACGCAGTATTTT,CASSQVSTSEADTQYF
many,TRBV29-1,TRBJ2-5,TRBD2,TGCAGCGTTGAGATCCCGACTAGCCTACCATCTGAGACCCAGTACTTC,CSVEIPTSLPSETQYF
-,TRBV9,TRBJ2-5,-,TGTGCCAGCAGCGTAGATCCTAGCGAGGCCCAGTACTTC,CASSVDPSEAQYF
-,TRBV7-7,TRBJ2-1,TRBD1,TGTGCCAGCAGCGCTCCGGGACAGGGCAATGAGCAGTTCTTC,CASSAPGQGNEQFF
few,TRBV6-6,TRBJ1-1,-,TGTGCCAGCAGTTACTCGGTTTCAGGGTCCGAAGCTTTCTTT,CASSYSVSGSEAFF
once,TRBV20-1,TRBJ2-3,-,TGCAGTGCTAGAGGGACAGCACGCACAGATACGCAGTATTTT,CSARGTARTDTQYF
-,TRBV7-8,TRBJ2-5,-,TGTGCCAGCAGCACCCTGGGGATTAAAGAGACCCAGTACTTC,CASSTLGIKETQYF
many,TRBV29-1,TRBJ2-1,TRBD2,TGCAGCGTTGATCCTAGCGGGAATGAGCAGTTCTTC,CSVDPSGNEQFF
-,TRBV27,TRBJ1-4,-,TGTGCCAGCAGTTTATTAACAGGGCCTAATGAAAAACTGTTTTTT,CASSLLTGPNEKLFF
-,TRBV29-1,TRBJ2-3,-,TGCAGCGTTGATACTGTCCTGGGGGCAGATACGCAGTATTTT,CSVDTVLGADTQYF
-,TRBV18,TRBJ2-5,TRBD2,TGTGCCAGCTCACCAAGGACTAGCGGGAGGGCGTACCAAGAGACCCAGTACTTC,CASSPRTSGRAYQETQYF
-,TRBV4-2,TRBJ2-3,TRBD2,TGTGCCAGCAACCAAGATGGGACTAGCGGGAGCACAGATCCGCAGTATTTT,CASNQDGTSGSTDPQYF
-,TRBV29-1,TRBJ2-5,-,TGCAGCGTTGGTGGGGGTTTGGGAAGAGAGACCCAGTACTTC,CSVGGGLGRETQYF
-,TRBV6-6,TRBJ1-6,-,TGTGCCAGCAGCCGGCACATTTCACCCCTCCACTTT,CASSRHISPLHF
-,TRBV4-2,TRBJ2-7,TRBD1,TGTGCCGGCAGCCAAGATCTCCCGGGACAGGGGATGGTATACGAGCAGTACTTC,CAGSQDLPGQGMVYEQYF
-,TRBV4-1,TRBJ2-7,-,TGCGCCAGCAGCCAAGTGAGAAGGGTTGAGCAGTACTTC,CASSQVRRVEQYF
few,TRBV6-2/TRBV6-3,TRBJ2-7,-,TGTGCCACCGAGTCCGGGCCGCGAGCGGCTAGCGTGTTTTACGAGCAGTACTTC,CATESGPRAASVFYEQYF
few,TRBV2,TRBJ2-1,-,TGTGCCAGCAGTGCCTTCCAGGGTAGCAATGAGCAGTTCTTC,CASSAFQGSNEQFF
few,TRBV4-2,TRBJ2-1,TRBD1,TGTGCCAGCAGCCCATTAGGACAGGGCAATGAGCAGTTCTTC,CASSPLGQGNEQFF
-,TRBV4-2,TRBJ2-7,-,TGTGCCAGCAGCCAAGATGGGGCAGGGAGGTTATCCGAGCAGTACTTC,CASSQDGAGRLSEQYF
few,TRBV29-1,TRBJ1-1,-,TGCAGCGTTGAAGGAGGGGTAGGGGCCAAAGCTTTCTTT,CSVEGGVGAKAFF
-,TRBV4-2,TRBJ1-4,-,TGTGCCAGCAGCCAAGACTCGAACGGTAATGAAAAACTGTTTTTT,CASSQDSNGNEKLFF
-,TRBV12-3/TRBV12-4,TRBJ1-5,-,TGTGCCAGCAGTTTGTGGGGGCCCAGCCAGCCCCAGCATTTT,CASSLWGPSQPQHF
few,TRBV21-1,TRBJ2-7,-,TGTGCCAGCAGCAATGCACAGAGCTCCTACGAGCAGTACTTC,CASSNAQSSYEQYF
once,TRBV20-1,TRBJ2-1,-,TGCAGTGCTCACGAACGACTCGCAAGGGGAAATGAGCAGTTCTTC,CSAHERLARGNEQFF
-,TRBV3-1,TRBJ2-7,-,TGTGCCAGCAGCCAACTAAGCTCCAGCACCTACGAGCAGTACTTC,CASSQLSSSTYEQYF
-,TRBV12-3/TRBV12-4,TRBJ2-7,TRBD1,TGTGCCAGCAGGTCCGGGGGGACAGGGGACTACGAGCAGTACTTC,CASRSGGTGDYEQYF